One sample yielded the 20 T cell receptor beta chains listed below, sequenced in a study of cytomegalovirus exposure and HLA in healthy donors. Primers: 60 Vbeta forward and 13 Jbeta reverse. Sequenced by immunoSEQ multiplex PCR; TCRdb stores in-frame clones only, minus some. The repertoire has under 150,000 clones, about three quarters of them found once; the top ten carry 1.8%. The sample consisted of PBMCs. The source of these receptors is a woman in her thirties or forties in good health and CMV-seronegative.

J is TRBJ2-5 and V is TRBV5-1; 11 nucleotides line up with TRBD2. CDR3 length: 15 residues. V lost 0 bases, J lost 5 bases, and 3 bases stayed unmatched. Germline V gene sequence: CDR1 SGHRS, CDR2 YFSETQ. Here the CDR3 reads CASSLAPSGGETQYF. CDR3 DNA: TGCGCCAGCAGCTTGGCGCCTAGCGGGGGGGAGACCCAGTACTTC.

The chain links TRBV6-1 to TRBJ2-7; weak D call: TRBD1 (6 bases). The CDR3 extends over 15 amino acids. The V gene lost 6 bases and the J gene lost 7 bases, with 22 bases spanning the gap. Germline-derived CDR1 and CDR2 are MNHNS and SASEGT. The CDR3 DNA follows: TGTGCCAGCAGAGGCCCCGGGACAAGCCAAGCGGAGCAGTACTTC. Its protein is CASRGPGTSQAEQYF.

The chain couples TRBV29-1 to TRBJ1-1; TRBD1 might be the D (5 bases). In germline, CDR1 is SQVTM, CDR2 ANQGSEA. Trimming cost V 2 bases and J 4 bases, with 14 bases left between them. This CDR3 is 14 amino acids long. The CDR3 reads CSVEFRAGGTEAFF. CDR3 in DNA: TGCAGCGTTGAATTCAGGGCCGGGGGCACTGAAGCTTTCTTT.

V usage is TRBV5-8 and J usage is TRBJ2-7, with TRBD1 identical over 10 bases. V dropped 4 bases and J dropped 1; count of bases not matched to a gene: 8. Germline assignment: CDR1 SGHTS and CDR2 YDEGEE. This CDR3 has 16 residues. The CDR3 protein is CASSLQRTGGSYEQYF. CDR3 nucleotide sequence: TGTGCCAGCAGCCTACAACGGACAGGGGGGTCCTACGAGCAGTACTTC.

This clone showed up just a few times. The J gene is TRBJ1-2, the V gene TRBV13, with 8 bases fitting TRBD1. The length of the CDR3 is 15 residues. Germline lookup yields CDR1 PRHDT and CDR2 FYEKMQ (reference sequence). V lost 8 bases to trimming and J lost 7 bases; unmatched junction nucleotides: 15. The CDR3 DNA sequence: TGTGCCAGCTCCCCAGGGGGCCACTTTGCTGGTGGCTACACCTTC. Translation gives CASSPGGHFAGGYTF.

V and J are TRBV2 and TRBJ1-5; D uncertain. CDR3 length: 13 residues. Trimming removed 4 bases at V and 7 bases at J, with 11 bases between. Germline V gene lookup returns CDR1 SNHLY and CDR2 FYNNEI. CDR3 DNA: TGTGCCAGCAGTGTTGGGGAGGCCCAGCCCCAGCATTTT. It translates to CASSVGEAQPQHF.

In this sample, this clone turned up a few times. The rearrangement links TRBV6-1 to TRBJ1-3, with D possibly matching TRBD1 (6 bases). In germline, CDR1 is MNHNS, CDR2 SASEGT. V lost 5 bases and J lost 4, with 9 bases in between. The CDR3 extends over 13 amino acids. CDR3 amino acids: CASSTGSGNTIYF. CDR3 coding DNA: TGTGCCAGCAGTACAGGGTCCGGAAACACCATATATTTT.

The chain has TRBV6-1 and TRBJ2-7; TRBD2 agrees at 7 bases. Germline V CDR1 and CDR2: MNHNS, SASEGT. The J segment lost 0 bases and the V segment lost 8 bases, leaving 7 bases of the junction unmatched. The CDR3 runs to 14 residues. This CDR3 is CASSPAGSSYEQYF. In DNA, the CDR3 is TGTGCCAGCTCGCCAGCGGGGAGCTCCTACGAGCAGTACTTC.

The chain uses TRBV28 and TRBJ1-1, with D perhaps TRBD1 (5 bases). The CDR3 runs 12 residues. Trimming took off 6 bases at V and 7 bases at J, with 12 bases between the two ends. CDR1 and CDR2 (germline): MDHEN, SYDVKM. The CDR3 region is CASSLPQGEAFF. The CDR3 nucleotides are TGTGCCAGCAGCCTTCCCCAGGGTGAAGCTTTCTTT.

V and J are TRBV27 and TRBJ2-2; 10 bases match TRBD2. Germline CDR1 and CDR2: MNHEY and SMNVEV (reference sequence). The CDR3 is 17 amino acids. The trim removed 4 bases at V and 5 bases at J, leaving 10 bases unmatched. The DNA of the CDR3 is TGTGCCAGCAGTTCTAGGACTAGCGGATTCCTTACCGGGGAGCTGTTTTTT. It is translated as CASSSRTSGFLTGELFF.

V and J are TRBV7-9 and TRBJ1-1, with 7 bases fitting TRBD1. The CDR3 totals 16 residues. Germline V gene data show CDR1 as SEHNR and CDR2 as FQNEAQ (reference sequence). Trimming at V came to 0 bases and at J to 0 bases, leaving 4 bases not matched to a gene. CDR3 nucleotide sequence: TGTGCCAGCAGCTTAGCCCAGGGGGGAGTGAACACTGAAGCTTTCTTT. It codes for CASSLAQGGVNTEAFF.

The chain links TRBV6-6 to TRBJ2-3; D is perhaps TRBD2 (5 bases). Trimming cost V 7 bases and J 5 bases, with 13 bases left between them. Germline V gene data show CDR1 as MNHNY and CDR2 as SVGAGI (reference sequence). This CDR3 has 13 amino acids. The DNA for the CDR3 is TGTGCCAGCATTGGAGATCGGGGAGATACGCAGTATTTT. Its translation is CASIGDRGDTQYF.

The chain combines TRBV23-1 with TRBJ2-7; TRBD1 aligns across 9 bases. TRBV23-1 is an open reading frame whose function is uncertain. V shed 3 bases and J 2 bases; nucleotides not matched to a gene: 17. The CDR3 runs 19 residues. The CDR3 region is CASSQPDRGTNQLPYEQYF. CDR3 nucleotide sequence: TGCGCCAGCAGTCAGCCAGACAGGGGGACCAACCAACTTCCCTACGAGCAGTACTTC.

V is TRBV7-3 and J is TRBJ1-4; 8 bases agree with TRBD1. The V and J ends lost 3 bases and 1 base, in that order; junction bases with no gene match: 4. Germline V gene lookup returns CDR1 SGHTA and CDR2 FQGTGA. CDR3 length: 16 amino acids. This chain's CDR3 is CASSFLDRVTNEKLFF. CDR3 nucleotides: TGTGCCAGCAGCTTCCTGGACAGGGTAACTAATGAAAAACTGTTTTTT.

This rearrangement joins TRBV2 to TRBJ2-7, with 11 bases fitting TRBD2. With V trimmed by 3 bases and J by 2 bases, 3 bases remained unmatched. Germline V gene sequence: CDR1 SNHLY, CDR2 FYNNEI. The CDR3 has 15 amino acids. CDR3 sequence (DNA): TGTGCCAGCAGTGAGACTAGCGGGAACCCCTACGAGCAGTACTTC. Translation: CASSETSGNPYEQYF.

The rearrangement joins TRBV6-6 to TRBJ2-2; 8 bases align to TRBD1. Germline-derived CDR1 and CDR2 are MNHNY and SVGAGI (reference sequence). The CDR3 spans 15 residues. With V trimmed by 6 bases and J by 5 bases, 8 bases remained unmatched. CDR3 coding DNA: TGTGCCAGCAGCCCCGGACAGGGCAGTACCGGGGAGCTGTTTTTT. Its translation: CASSPGQGSTGELFF.

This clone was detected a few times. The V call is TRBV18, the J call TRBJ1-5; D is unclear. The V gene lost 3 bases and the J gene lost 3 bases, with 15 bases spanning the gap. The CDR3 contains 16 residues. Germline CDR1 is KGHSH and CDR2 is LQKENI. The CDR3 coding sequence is TGTGCCAGCTCACCTGGGATGGGAGGTACCAATCAGCCCCAGCATTTT. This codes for CASSPGMGGTNQPQHF.

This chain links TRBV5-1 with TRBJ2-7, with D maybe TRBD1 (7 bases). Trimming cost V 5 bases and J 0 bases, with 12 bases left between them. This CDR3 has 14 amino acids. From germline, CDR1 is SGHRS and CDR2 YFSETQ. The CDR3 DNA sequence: TGCGCCAGCAGGCCAGGGGGGAGCTCCTACGAGCAGTACTTC. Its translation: CASRPGGSSYEQYF.

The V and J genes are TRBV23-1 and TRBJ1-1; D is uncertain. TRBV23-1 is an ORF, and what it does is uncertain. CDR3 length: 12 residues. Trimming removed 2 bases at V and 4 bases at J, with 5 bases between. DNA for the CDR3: TGCGCCAGCAGTCAACCGGGCACTGAAGCTTTCTTT. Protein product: CASSQPGTEAFF.

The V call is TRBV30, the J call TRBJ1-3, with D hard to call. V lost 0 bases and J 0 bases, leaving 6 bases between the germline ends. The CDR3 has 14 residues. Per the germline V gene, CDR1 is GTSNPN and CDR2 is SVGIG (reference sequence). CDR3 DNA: TGTGCCTGGAGTGTCGGGATCTCTGGAAACACCATATATTTT. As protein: CAWSVGISGNTIYF.